These 10 T cell receptor beta chains originate from one sample sequenced in a study of T cells after yellow fever vaccination. TCRdb passed the 5' RACE reads through MiXCR, listing each CDR3 protein once. Seen here are 400,000 to 650,000 distinct CDR3 sequences, less than 25% observed once, and the top ten hold 16%. Sequenced here: PBMCs, sampled less than 25 days after the first yellow fever vaccination. Every receptor here comes from a man younger than 35 who received the YFV17D yellow fever vaccine.

This clonotype was detected a few times. V usage is TRBV18 and J usage is TRBJ2-7, with D possibly matching TRBD2 (5 bases). Germline V gene data show CDR1 as KGHSH and CDR2 as LQKENI. Between the trimmed V and J ends, which lost 2 bases and 3 bases, there was a span of 23 bases. This CDR3 contains 18 residues. CDR3 protein: CASSPGVGGQPGGYEQYF. CDR3 nucleotide sequence: TGTGCCAGCTCACCAGGTGTAGGTGGCCAGCCCGGAGGCTACGAGCAGTACTTC. Combining the CDR3 with reference TRBV18 and TRBJ2-7 gives the whole variable domain NAGVMQNPRHLVRRRGQEARLRCSPMKGHSHVYWYRQLPEEGLKFMVYLQKENIIDESGMPKERFSAEFPKEGPSILRIQQVVRGDSAAYFCASSPGVGGQPGGYEQYFGPGTRLTVT.

The chain has TRBV2 and TRBJ1-5; D call uncertain. The germline V gene encodes CDR1 SNHLY and CDR2 FYNNEI. The CDR3 covers 14 residues. Trimming removed 3 bases at V and 6 bases at J, with 12 bases between. CDR3 loop: CASSETSEAQPQHF. CDR3 coding DNA: TGTGCCAGCAGTGAGACCTCTGAGGCTCAGCCCCAGCATTTT.

This clonotype was seen more than once but under ten times. This chain joins TRBV5-1 and TRBJ1-1, with 7 bases fitting TRBD1. With V trimmed by 2 bases and J by 5 bases, 9 bases remained unmatched. The CDR3 extends over 15 amino acids. Germline V gene lookup returns CDR1 SGHRS and CDR2 YFSETQ. CDR3 residues: CASSFARGQATEAFF. CDR3 in DNA: TGCGCCAGCAGCTTCGCACGTGGACAGGCAACTGAAGCTTTCTTT.

The chain joins TRBV5-1 to TRBJ1-1, with D possibly matching TRBD1 (6 bases). Germline-derived CDR1 and CDR2 are SGHRS and YFSETQ. The CDR3 contains 18 residues. The V and J ends lost 0 bases and 4 bases respectively, with 22 bases between them. CDR3 sequence: CASSLGSSPGVFGTEAFF. CDR3 nucleotide sequence: TGCGCCAGCAGCTTGGGTTCCTCGCCAGGGGTATTTGGCACTGAAGCTTTCTTT.

A few counts support this clonotype. Relative to the germline gene, one junction end is altered; a read error may explain this. V and J are TRBV20-1 and TRBJ1-3; 10 bases align to TRBD1. CDR3 size: 11 residues. The germline V gene encodes CDR1 DFQATT and CDR2 SNEGSKA (reference sequence). The CDR3 loop is CSARQSTGGAF. The CDR3 DNA reads TGCAGTGCCAGACAGTCGACAGGGGGCGCCTTT.

The rearrangement uses TRBV7-9 and TRBJ2-2; D gene unclear. The V and J ends lost 10 bases and 4 bases respectively, with 16 bases between them. The germline V gene encodes CDR1 SEHNR and CDR2 FQNEAQ (reference sequence). The CDR3 spans 14 residues. CDR3 loop: CATDLMIVTGELFF. The CDR3 DNA sequence: TGTGCCACCGATTTGATGATTGTCACCGGGGAGCTGTTTTTT. The whole variable domain, remainder taken from reference TRBV7-9 and TRBJ2-2, is DTGVSQNPRHKITKRGQNVTFRCDPISEHNRLYWYRQTLGQGPEFLTYFQNEAQLEKSRLLSDRFSAERPKGSFSTLEIQRTEQGDSAMYLCATDLMIVTGELFFGEGSRLTVL.

The sample holds a few counts of this clonotype. The V call is TRBV6-2 or TRBV6-3, the J call TRBJ2-7; 9 nucleotides match TRBD1. Germline V lookup: CDR1 MNHEY, CDR2 SVGEGT. The CDR3 extends over 16 amino acids. Trimming took 2 bases from V and 2 from J; bases not matched to a gene: 7. CDR3 region: CASSYPSGTGTYEQYV. The CDR3 region has the DNA TGTGCCAGCAGTTACCCTTCCGGGACAGGGACCTACGAGCAGTACGTC.

The CDR3 DNA reads as TGCGCCAGCAGCCAAGATTGGTTGGGAGATTATAGCAATCAGCCCCAGCATTTT. Its protein is CASSQDWLGDYSNQPQHF. The chain combines TRBV4-3 with TRBJ1-5, with D uncertain. Trimming removed 0 bases at V and 0 bases at J, with 15 bases between. Looked up from germline, CDR1 is LGHNA and CDR2 is YSLEER. The CDR3 is 18 residues long.

The CDR3 is CASSQAPSGLTDTQYF. The CDR3 nucleotides are TGCGCCAGCAGCCAAGCTCCAAGCGGACTCACAGATACGCAGTATTTT. The V call is TRBV4-1, the J call TRBJ2-3, with D tentatively TRBD2 (5 bases). The V and J ends lost 1 base and 2 bases respectively, with 13 bases between them. Germline assignment: CDR1 MGHRA and CDR2 YSYEKL. The CDR3 contains 16 residues.

Only a few counts were recorded for this clonotype. The chain couples TRBV9 to TRBJ1-6, with 7 bases identical to TRBD1. The CDR3 totals 18 residues. The V gene's germline CDR1 is SGDLS and CDR2 YYNGEE. The trim removed 1 base at V and 7 bases at J, leaving 14 bases unmatched. The CDR3 reads CASSVSPGPRGPNSPLHF. The CDR3, as DNA: TGTGCCAGCAGCGTATCCCCGGGCCCAAGGGGGCCAAATTCACCCCTCCACTTT. Filled out from reference TRBV9 and TRBJ1-6, the complete variable domain reads DSGVTQTPKHLITATGQRVTLRCSPRSGDLSVYWYQQSLDQGLQFLIQYYNGEERAKGNILERFSAQQFPDLHSELNLSSLELGDSALYFCASSVSPGPRGPNSPLHFGNGTRLTVT.